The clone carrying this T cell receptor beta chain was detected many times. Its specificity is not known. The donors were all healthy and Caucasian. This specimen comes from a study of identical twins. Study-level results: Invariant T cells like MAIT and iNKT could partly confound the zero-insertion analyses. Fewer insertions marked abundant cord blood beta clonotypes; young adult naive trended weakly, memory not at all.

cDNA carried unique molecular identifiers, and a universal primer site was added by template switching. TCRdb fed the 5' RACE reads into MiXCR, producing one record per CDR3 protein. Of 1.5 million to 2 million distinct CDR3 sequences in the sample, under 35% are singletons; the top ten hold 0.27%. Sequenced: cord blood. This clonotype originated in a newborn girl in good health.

CDR3 sequence reads: CASSHLPGLVVYEQYF. CDR3 sequence (DNA): TGTGCCAGCAGTCACCTACCGGGACTAGTAGTCTACGAGCAGTACTTC. The V gene is TRBV28, the J gene TRBJ2-7; TRBD2 matches 8 bases. The V and J ends lost 5 bases and 3 bases, in that order; junction bases with no gene match: 12. Germline V gene data show CDR1 as MDHEN and CDR2 as SYDVKM. The length of the CDR3 is 16 residues.